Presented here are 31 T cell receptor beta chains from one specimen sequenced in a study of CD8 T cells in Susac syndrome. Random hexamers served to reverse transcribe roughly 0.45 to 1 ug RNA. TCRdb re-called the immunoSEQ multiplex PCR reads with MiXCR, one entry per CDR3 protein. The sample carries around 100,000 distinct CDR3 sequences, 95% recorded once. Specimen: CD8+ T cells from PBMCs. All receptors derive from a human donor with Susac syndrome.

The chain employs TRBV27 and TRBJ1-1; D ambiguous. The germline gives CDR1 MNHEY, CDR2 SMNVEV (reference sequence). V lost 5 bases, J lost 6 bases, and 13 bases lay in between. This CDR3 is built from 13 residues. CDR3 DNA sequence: TGTGCCAGCAGTCCCCACCACGGGGCTGAAGCTTTCTTT. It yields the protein CASSPHHGAEAFF.

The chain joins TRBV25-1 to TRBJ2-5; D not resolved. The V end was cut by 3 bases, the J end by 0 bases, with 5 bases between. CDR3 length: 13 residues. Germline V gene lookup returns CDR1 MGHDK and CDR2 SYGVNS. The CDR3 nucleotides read TGTGCCAGCAGTGACCCAAACCAAGAGACCCAGTACTTC. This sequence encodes CASSDPNQETQYF. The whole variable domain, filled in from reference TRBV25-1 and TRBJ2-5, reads EADIYQTPRYLVIGTGKKITLECSQTMGHDKMYWYQQDPGMELHLIHYSYGVNSTEKGDLSSESTVSRIRTEHFPLTLESARPSHTSQYLCASSDPNQETQYFGPGTRLLVL.

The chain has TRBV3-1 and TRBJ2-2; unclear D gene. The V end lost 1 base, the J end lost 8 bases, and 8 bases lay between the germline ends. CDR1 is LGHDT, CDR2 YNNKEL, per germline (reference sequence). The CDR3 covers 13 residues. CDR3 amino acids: CASSQGSAGELFF. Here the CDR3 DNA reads TGTGCCAGCAGCCAAGGTTCAGCGGGGGAGCTGTTTTTT.

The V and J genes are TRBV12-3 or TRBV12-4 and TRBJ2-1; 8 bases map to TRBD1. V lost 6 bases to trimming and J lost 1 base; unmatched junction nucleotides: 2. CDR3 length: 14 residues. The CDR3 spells CASSRDRSYNEQFF. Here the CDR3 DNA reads TGTGCCAGCAGCCGGGACAGGTCCTACAATGAGCAGTTCTTC.

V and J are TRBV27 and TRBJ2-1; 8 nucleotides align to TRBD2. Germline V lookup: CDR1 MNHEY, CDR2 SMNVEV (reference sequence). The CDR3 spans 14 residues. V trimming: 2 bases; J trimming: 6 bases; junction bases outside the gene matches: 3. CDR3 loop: CASSLTSGGNEQFF. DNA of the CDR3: TGTGCCAGCAGTTTAACCAGCGGGGGCAATGAGCAGTTCTTC.

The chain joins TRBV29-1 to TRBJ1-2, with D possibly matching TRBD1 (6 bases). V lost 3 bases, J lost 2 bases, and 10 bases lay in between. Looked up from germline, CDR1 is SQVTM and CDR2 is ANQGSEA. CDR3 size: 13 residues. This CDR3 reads CSVDPQGNYGYTF. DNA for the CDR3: TGCAGCGTTGACCCTCAGGGGAACTATGGCTACACCTTC.

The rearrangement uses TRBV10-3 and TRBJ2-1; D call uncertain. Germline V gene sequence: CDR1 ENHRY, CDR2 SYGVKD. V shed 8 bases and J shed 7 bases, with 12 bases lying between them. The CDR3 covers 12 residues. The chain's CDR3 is CAILDNTNEQFF. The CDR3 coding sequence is TGTGCCATCCTAGATAATACGAATGAGCAGTTCTTC.

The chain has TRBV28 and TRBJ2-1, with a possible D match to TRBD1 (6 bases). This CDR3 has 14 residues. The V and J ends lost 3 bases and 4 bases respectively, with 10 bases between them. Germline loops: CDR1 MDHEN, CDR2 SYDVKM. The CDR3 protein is CASSFRGPYNEQFF. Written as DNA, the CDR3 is TGTGCCAGCAGTTTCAGGGGCCCGTACAATGAGCAGTTCTTC.

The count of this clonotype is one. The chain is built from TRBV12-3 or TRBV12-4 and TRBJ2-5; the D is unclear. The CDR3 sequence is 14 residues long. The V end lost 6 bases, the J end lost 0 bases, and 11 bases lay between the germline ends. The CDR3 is CASSTNIDQETQYF. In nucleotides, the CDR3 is TGTGCCAGCAGCACAAACATCGACCAAGAGACCCAGTACTTC.

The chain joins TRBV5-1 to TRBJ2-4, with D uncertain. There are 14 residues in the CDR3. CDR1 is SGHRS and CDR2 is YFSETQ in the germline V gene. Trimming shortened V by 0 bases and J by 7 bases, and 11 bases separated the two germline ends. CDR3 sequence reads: CASSLAQDVNIQYF. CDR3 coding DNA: TGCGCCAGCAGCTTGGCCCAAGACGTCAACATTCAGTACTTC.

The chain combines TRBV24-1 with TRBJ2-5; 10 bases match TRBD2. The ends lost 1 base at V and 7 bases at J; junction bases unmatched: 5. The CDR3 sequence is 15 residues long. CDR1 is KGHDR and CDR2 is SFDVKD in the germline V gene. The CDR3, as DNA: TGTGCCACCAGTGATTTAGCGGGAGGGCCGGGGACCCAGTACTTC. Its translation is CATSDLAGGPGTQYF.

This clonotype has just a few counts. For the CDR3, the DNA is TGTGCCAGCAGTGAGGGCAGCTCCTACGAGCAGTACTTC. Encoded protein: CASSEGSSYEQYF. The V and J genes are TRBV25-1 and TRBJ2-7; D remains unclear. Germline V gene sequence: CDR1 MGHDK, CDR2 SYGVNS. V shed 3 bases and J shed 0 bases, with 6 bases lying between them. The CDR3 spans 13 residues.

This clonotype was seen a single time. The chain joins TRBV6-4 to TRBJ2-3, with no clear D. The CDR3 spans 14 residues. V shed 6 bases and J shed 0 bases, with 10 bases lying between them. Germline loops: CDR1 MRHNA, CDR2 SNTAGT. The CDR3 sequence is CASSVGGSTDTQYF. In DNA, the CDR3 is TGTGCCAGCAGCGTGGGTGGGAGCACAGATACGCAGTATTTT.

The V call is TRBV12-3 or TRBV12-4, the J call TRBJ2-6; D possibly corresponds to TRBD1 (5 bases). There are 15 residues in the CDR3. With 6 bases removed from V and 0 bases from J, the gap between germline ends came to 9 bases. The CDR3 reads CASSPGFSGANVLTF. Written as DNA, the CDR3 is TGTGCCAGCAGCCCAGGGTTCTCTGGGGCCAACGTCCTGACTTTC.

CDR3 bases: TGTGCCAGCAGTGAAGCGCTGAGCCTGTCACGGTTGCAGGAGCAGTACTTC. Encoded protein: CASSEALSLSRLQEQYF. The rearrangement joins TRBV2 to TRBJ2-7; no definite D call. The CDR3 is 17 residues long. V dropped 0 bases and J dropped 7 bases, with 22 bases sitting between them. The germline V gene has CDR1 SNHLY and CDR2 FYNNEI.

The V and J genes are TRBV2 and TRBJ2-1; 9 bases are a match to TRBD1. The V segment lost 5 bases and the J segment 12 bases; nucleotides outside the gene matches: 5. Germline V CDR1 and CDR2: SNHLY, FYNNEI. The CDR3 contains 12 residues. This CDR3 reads CASSTRTGAQFF. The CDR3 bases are TGTGCCAGCAGTACAAGGACAGGGGCGCAGTTCTTC.

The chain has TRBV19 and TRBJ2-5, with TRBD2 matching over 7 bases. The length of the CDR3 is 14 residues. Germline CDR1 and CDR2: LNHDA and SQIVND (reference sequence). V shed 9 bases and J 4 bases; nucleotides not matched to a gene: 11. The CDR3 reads CASSEAGTGETQYF. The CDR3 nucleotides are TGTGCCAGCTCCGAAGCGGGAACTGGAGAGACCCAGTACTTC.

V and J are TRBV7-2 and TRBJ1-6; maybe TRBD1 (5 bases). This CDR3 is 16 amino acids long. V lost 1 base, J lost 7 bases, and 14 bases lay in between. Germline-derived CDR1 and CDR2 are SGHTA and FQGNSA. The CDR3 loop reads CASSLVGGGGNSPLHF. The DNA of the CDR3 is TGTGCCAGCAGCTTAGTTGGGGGAGGTGGGAATTCACCCCTCCACTTT.

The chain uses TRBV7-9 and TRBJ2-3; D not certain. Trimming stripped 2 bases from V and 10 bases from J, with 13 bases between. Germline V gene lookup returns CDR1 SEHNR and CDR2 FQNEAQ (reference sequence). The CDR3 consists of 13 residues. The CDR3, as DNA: TGTGCCAGCAGCTTAACCTTTGCGACTTCGCAGTATTTT. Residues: CASSLTFATSQYF.

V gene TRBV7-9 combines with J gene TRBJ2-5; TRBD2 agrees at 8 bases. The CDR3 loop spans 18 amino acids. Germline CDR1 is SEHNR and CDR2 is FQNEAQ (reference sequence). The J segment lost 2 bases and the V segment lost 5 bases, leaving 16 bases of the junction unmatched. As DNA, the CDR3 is TGTGCCAGCAGCCAAGGCGCCGTAGCGGGGCTCCATCAAGAGACCCAGTACTTC. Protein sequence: CASSQGAVAGLHQETQYF.

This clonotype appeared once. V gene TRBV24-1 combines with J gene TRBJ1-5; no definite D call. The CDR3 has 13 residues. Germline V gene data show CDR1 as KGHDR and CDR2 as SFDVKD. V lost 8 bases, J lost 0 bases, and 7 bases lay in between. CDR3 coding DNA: TGTGCCACCAAACGAGGTAGCAATCAGCCCCAGCATTTT. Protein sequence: CATKRGSNQPQHF.

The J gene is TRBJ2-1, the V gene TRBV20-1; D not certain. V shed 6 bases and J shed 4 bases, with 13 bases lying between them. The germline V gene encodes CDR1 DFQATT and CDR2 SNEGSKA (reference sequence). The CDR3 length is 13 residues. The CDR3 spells CSAKGGDYNEQFF. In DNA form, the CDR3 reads TGCAGTGCCAAAGGTGGCGATTACAATGAGCAGTTCTTC.

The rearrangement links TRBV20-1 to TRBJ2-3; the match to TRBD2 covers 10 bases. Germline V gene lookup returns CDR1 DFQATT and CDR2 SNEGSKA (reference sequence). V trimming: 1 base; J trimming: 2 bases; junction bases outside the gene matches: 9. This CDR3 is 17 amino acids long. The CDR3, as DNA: TGCAGTGCTAGAGGAGGGGCTAGCGGGGGCCCCACAGATACGCAGTATTTT. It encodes CSARGGASGGPTDTQYF.

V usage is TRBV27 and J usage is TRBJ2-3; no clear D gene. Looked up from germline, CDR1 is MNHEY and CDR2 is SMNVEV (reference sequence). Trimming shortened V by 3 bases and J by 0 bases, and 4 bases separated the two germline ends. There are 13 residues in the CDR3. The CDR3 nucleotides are TGTGCCAGCAGTTTCTATAGCACAGATACGCAGTATTTT. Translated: CASSFYSTDTQYF.

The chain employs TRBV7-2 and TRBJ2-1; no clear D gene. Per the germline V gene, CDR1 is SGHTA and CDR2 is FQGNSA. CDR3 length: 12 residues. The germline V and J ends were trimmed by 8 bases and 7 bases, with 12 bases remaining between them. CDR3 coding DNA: TGTGCCAGCGCCCTTGAGTTAAATGAGCAGTTCTTC. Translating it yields CASALELNEQFF.

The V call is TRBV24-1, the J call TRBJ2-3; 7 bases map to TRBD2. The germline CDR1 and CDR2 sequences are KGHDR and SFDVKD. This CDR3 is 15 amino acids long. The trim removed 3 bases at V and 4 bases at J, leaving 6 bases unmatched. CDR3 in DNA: TGTGCCACCAGTGATGGGTCCCGGGAGGCAGATACGCAGTATTTT. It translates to CATSDGSREADTQYF.

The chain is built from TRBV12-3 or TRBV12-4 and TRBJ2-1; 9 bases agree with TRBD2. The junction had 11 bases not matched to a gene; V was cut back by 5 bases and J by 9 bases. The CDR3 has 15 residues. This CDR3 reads CASSPPAGGPVEQFF. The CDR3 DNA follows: TGTGCCAGCAGTCCCCCTGCGGGGGGGCCAGTTGAGCAGTTCTTC.

CDR3 region: CASSLPGTSRNEQFF. The CDR3, as DNA: TGTGCCAGCAGTCTCCCCGGGACTAGTCGGAATGAGCAGTTCTTC. The J gene is TRBJ2-1, the V gene TRBV12-3 or TRBV12-4; 8 nucleotides match TRBD2. The CDR3 extends over 15 amino acids. The J segment lost 7 bases and the V segment lost 5 bases, leaving 10 bases of the junction unmatched.

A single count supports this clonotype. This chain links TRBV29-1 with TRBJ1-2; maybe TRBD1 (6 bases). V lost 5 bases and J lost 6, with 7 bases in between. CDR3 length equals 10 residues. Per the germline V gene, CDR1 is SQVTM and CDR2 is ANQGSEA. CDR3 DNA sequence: TGCAGCGTTTCAGGGGATGGCTACACCTTC. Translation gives CSVSGDGYTF.

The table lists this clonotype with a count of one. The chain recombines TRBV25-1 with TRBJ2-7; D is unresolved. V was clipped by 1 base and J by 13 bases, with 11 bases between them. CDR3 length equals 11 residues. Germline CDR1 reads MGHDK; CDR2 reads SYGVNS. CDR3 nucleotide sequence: TGTGCCAGCAGTGAATCCGTCGCGAAATACTTC. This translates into CASSESVAKYF.

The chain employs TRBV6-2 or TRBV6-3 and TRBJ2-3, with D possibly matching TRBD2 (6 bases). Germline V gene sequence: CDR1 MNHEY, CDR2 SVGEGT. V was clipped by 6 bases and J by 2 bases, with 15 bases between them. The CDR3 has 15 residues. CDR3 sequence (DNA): TGTGCCAGCAGCAAAGCCGGGGGACCCACAGATACGCAGTATTTT. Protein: CASSKAGGPTDTQYF.